This TCR beta chain was identified in a study of blood T cell repertoires in COVID-19 (dated by TCRdb to about 2020). Background for the entire study: Collaborator samples came from the United States, Italy and Spain and covered acute and convalescent phases of COVID-19. The dataset comprised deeply sampled blood TCRbeta repertoires from subjects exposed to, actively infected with, or recovered from COVID-19. The repertoires were released in a freely available public database meant as a resource for research on the immune response to SARS-CoV-2. The samples were drawn from the first 160 participants of the ongoing ImmuneRACE study and from about 1,200 subjects provided by 6 global collaborators. The material from the prospective study consisted of cDNA or gDNA derived from T cells, B-cell-depleted T cells, or PBMCs. Nearly every sample came with metadata listing a de-identified subject ID, COVID-19 status, age in years and sex. HLA class I and class II types, where available, came from metadata supplied by the sample provider rather than from assay-based typing. On the study overall, not on this receptor specifically: How much clinical and demographic metadata was included differed by source and by participant, and the metadata was provided uncurated.

At one collaborating source in Seattle, patients were enrolled during active infection and were followed longitudinally through the course of disease. Whole blood was collected in K2EDTA tubes by collaborating institutions according to the institutions' own protocols. For TCRbeta analysis, collaborators shipped samples as frozen whole blood, isolated PBMCs, or DNA extracted from either of those sample types. The germline V end is reduced by 3 bases and the J end by 4 bases; junction bases left unmatched: 9. CDR1 SGHTA and CDR2 FQGTGA were looked up in the germline V gene. The CDR3 has 16 amino acids, counting the end cysteine and phenylalanine. Only the CDR3 part of the read is kept: 48 bases, read in frame from the first base. The sample holds one count of this clone. This receptor's antigen is unknown. Base-call qualities are not available, and no considerably larger clone is one nucleotide away.

The immunoSEQ Assay, a bias-controlled multiplex PCR, was used to amplify TCRbeta CDR3 regions from genomic DNA. The paper's processing steps were these. The number of nucleated cells in each sample was estimated by amplification of reference gene primers within the assay. To quantify the absolute abundance of each unique TCRbeta CDR3 rearrangement, sequence reads were collapsed and filtered. For each sample, productive Simpson clonality was calculated by taking the square root of Simpson's diversity index across productive rearrangements. The clones in this table, taken by TCRdb from immuneACCESS, are in-frame only. Not every clone is retained; where verified, under half of the shortfall comes from an unresolved V gene, and the cause of the rest is unknown. V, J and clone size are taken as reported in that table, and D and trimming were inferred from the DNA itself. Within this sample are fewer than 200,000 clones, with 92% of them counted one time only. The biggest ten clones account for roughly 5% of the sample.

What was sequenced was peripheral blood. The TCR originated in a young man with COVID-19, enrolled during active disease. The V gene is TRBV7-3 and the J gene is TRBJ2-1; TRBD2 matches 7 bases in the middle. CDR3 sequence: CASSLAGLAEYNEQFF. At the DNA level, the sequence is TGTGCCAGCAGCTTGGCGGGTCTAGCGGAATACAATGAGCAGTTCTTC. Beyond the CDR3, the reference TRBV7-3 and TRBJ2-1 genes provide the residues; the full variable domain reads: GAGVSQTPSNKVTEKGKYVELRCDPISGHTALYWYRQSLGQGPEFLIYFQGTGAADDSGLPNDRFFAVRPEGSVSTLKIQRTERGDSAVYLCASSLAGLAEYNEQFFGPGTRLTVL.